This T cell receptor beta chain stems from a study of CD8 T cells in ankylosing spondylitis. Study-wide results and caveats: Earlier literature documents some of the motif variants in reactive arthritis synovial fluid and blood. In ankylosing spondylitis blood, a motif of roughly 8 highly homologous TCR beta variants appeared characteristic. Within matched ankylosing spondylitis synovial fluid, disease-linked clones were reportedly significantly enriched. Peripheral blood held disease-linked clones only at relatively low frequency, and these were CD8+.

From the 5' RACE reads, TCRdb called clonotypes with MiXCR, one entry per CDR3 protein. The repertoire holds tens of thousands of distinct CDR3 sequences, with approximately 6% as singletons. This clonotype was seen ten or more times. As yet, its antigen is unknown. The CDR3 consists of 15 residues. Germline V lookup: CDR1 SGHRS, CDR2 YFSETQ. V shed 0 bases, J shed 2 bases, and the junction held 3 bases outside the gene matches. Sequenced input: blood, either unsorted or a sorted T cell fraction (not recorded which). The chain combines TRBV5-1 with TRBJ1-1; 8 bases map to TRBD1. This clonotype was sampled from a male donor with ankylosing spondylitis or in good health (not recorded which). CDR3 amino acids: CASSLVQGANTEAFF. The CDR3, as DNA: TGCGCCAGCAGCTTGGTTCAGGGGGCAAACACTGAAGCTTTCTTT.